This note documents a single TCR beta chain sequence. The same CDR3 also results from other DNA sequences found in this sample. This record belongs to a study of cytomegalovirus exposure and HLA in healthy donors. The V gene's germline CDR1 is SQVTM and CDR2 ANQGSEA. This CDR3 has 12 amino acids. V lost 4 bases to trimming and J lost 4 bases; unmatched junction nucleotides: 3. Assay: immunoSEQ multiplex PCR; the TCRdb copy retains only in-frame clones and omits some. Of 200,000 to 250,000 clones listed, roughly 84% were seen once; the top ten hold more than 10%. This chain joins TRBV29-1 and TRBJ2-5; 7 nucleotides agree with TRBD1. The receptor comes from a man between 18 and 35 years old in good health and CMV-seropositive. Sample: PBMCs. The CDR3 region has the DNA TGCAGCGTTGGCTCAGGGGGAGAGACCCAGTACTTC. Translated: CSVGSGGETQYF.